This T cell receptor beta chain was sequenced for a study of blood T cell repertoires in COVID-19. Study-wide background: From the United States, Italy and Spain came samples of acute and convalescent COVID-19. The cDNA or gDNA used as material had been derived from T cells, B-cell-depleted T cells, or PBMCs.

Only a few counts were recorded for this clone. The CDR3 spans 13 residues. The V segment lost 6 bases and the J segment 0 bases; nucleotides outside the gene matches: 2. Germline assignment: CDR1 MNHEY and CDR2 SVGAGI. Per the authors' pipeline: The assay estimated nucleated cells by amplifying reference gene primers. The method was immunoSEQ multiplex PCR; TCRdb's version includes in-frame clones alone and lacks a portion of them. That table gives V, J and clone size, and the DNA gave D and trimming. This sample has about 240,000 clones; about four fifths occur once, and the top ten carry over 7.5%.

The source material was peripheral blood. The origin of this receptor is a woman of 80 years or more with acute or convalescent COVID-19. The chain joins TRBV6-5 to TRBJ2-7; 7 nucleotides align to TRBD1. Here the CDR3 DNA reads TGTGCCAGCAGAGGGACAGCCTCCTACGAGCAGTACTTC. Translation gives CASRGTASYEQYF.